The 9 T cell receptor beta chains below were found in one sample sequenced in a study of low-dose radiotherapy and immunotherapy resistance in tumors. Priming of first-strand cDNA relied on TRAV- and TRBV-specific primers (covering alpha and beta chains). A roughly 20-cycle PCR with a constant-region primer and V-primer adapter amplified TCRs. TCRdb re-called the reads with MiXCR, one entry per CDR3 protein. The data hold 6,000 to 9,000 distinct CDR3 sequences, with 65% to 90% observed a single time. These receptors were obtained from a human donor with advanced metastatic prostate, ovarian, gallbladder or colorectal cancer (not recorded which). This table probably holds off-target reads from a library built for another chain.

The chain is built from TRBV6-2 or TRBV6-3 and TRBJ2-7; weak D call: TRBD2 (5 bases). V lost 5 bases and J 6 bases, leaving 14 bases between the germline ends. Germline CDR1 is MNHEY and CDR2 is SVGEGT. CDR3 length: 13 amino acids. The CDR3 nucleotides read TGTGCCAGCAGTGAGGGCAGGCCAGCCGAGCAGTACTTC. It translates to CASSEGRPAEQYF.

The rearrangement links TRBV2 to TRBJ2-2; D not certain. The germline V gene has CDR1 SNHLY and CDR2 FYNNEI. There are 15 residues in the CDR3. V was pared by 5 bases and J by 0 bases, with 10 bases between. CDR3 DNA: TGTGCCAGCAGTCTGGACGGTACGAACACCGGGGAGCTGTTTTTT. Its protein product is CASSLDGTNTGELFF.

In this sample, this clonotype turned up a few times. CDR3 in amino acids: CASSLMANEQFF. For the CDR3, the DNA is TGTGCCAGCAGCCTGATGGCCAATGAGCAGTTCTTC. The V and J genes are TRBV5-6 and TRBJ2-1; D is uncertain. Trimming shortened V by 4 bases and J by 6 bases, and 8 bases separated the two germline ends. The germline V gene encodes CDR1 SGHDT and CDR2 YYEEEE. The CDR3 totals 12 residues.

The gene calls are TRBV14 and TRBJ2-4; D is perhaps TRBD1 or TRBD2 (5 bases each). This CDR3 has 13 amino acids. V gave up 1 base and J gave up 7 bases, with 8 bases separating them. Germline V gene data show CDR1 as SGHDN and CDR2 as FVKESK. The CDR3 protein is CASSQAWGNIQYF. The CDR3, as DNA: TGTGCCAGCAGCCAAGCCTGGGGGAACATTCAGTACTTC.

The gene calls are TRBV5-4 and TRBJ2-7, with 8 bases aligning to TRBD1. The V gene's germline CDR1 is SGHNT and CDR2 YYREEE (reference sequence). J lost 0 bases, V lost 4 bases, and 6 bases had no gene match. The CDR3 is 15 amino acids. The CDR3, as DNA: TGTGCCAGCAGCGCGGGACAGGTGGGCTCCTACGAGCAGTACTTC. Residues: CASSAGQVGSYEQYF.

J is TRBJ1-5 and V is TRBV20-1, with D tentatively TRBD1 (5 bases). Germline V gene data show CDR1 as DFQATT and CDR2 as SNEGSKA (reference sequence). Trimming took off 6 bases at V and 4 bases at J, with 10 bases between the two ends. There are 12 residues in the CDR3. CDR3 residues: CSAAGGNQPQHF. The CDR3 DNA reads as TGCAGTGCAGCGGGGGGGAATCAGCCCCAGCATTTT.

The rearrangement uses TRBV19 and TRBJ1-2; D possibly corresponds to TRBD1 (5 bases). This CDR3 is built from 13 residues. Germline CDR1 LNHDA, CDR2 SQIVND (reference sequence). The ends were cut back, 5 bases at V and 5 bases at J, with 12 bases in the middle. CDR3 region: CASSPRGIYGYTF. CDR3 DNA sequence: TGTGCCAGTAGTCCCCGGGGGATTTATGGCTACACCTTC. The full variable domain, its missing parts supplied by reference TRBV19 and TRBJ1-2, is DGGITQSPKYLFRKEGQNVTLSCEQNLNHDAMYWYRQDPGQGLRLIYYSQIVNDFQKGDIAEGYSVSREKKESFPLTVTSAQKNPTAFYLCASSPRGIYGYTFGSGTRLTVV.

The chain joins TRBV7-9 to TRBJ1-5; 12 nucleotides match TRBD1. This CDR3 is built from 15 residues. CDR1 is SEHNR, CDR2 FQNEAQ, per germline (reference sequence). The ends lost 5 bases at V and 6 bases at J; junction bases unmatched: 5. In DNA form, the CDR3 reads TGTGCCAGCAGCGCCGGGACAGGGGGCGTTCAGCCCCAGCATTTT. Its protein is CASSAGTGGVQPQHF.

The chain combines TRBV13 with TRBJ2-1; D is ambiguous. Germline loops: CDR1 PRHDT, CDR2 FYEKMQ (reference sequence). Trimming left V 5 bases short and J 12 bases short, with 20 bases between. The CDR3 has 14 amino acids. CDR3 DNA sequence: TGTGCCAGCAGCACTGACACCTTAGGCTTCGGGCAGTTCTTC. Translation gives CASSTDTLGFGQFF.